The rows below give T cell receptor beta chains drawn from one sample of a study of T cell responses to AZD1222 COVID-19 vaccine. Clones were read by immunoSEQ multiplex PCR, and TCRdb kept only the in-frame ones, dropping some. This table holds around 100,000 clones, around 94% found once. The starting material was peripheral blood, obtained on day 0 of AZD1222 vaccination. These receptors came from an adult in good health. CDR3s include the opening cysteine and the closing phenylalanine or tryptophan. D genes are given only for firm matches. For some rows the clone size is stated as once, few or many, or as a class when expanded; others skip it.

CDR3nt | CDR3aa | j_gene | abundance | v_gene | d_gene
TGCGCCAGCAGCTTGGGACTAGCGGGAGAGGCAGATACGCAGTATTTT | CASSLGLAGEADTQYF | TRBJ2-3 | . | TRBV5-1 | TRBD2
TGTGCCACCAGTGAACCGCCGGGACTAGCTATCCACAATGAGCAGTTCTTC | CATSEPPGLAIHNEQFF | TRBJ2-1 | . | TRBV24-1 | TRBD2
TGTGCCAGCGTCATAGGGAGAGGGGAGCTGTTTTTT | CASVIGRGELFF | TRBJ2-2 | once | TRBV5-4 | .
TGTGCCAGCACCCCAAGGCGTTCTGGCTACACCTTC | CASTPRRSGYTF | TRBJ1-2 | . | TRBV28 | .
TGTGCCGCAGCGGGGGGTAACACCGGGGAGCTGTTTTTT | CAAAGGNTGELFF | TRBJ2-2 | . | TRBV6-6 | TRBD2
TGTGCCAGCAGCCAAGTGGGCGGGGGGGCCGGCAATCAGCCCCAGCATTTT | CASSQVGGGAGNQPQHF | TRBJ1-5 | . | TRBV3-1/TRBV3-2 | .
TGTGCCAGCAGTGATGGTTACGAGCAGTACTTC | CASSDGYEQYF | TRBJ2-7 | . | TRBV6-4 | .
TGTGCCAGCTGGTTGGGGGGAGTATTCAGCGCCGGGGAGCTGTTTTTT | CASWLGGVFSAGELFF | TRBJ2-2 | . | TRBV28 | .
TGTGCCAGCACACGCCGGACTAGCGGGGAAGAGACCCAGTACTTC | CASTRRTSGEETQYF | TRBJ2-5 | . | TRBV6-5 | TRBD2
TGTGCCAGCAGCTTCTGGCAGGGCAGAAACGAGCAGTACTTC | CASSFWQGRNEQYF | TRBJ2-7 | once | TRBV5-4 | .
TGTGCCACCAGCAGAACTCGGGGTACCACTGAAGCTTTCTTT | CATSRTRGTTEAFF | TRBJ1-1 | . | TRBV15 | .
TGTGCCAGCAGTGAAGCGGGTCCAGGCACTGAAGCTTTCTTT | CASSEAGPGTEAFF | TRBJ1-1 | . | TRBV6-1 | .
TGTGCCAGCAGCCTTCTTCGGGGGGGCCAGAGCACAGATACGCAGTATTTT | CASSLLRGGQSTDTQYF | TRBJ2-3 | . | TRBV7-9 | TRBD2
TGTGCCACGGGATTCGACGGGGACAGATTGAACACTGAAGCTTTCTTT | CATGFDGDRLNTEAFF | TRBJ1-1 | . | TRBV6-4 | TRBD1
TGCGCCAGCAGCCTCGGGGGGGAGAGCACAGATACGCAGTATTTT | CASSLGGESTDTQYF | TRBJ2-3 | . | TRBV4-3 | TRBD2
TGTGCCAGCAGTACGCCAGGGGCCGCTGAAGCTTTCTTT | CASSTPGAAEAFF | TRBJ1-1 | once | TRBV28 | .
TGTGCCAGCAGCACCGGGACATTTGAAGCTTTCTTT | CASSTGTFEAFF | TRBJ1-1 | . | TRBV7-9 | .
TGTGCCAGCAGGGCCGACAGGTCTTGGACCTACGAGCAGTACTTC | CASRADRSWTYEQYF | TRBJ2-7 | . | TRBV6-5 | .
TGCGCCAGCAGCGTTAGCGTAAGCACAGATACGCAGTATTTT | CASSVSVSTDTQYF | TRBJ2-3 | . | TRBV10-1 | .
TGTGCCAGCAGTGAAAGGGGACCTAGCACAGATACGCAGTATTTT | CASSERGPSTDTQYF | TRBJ2-3 | . | TRBV6-1 | .
TGTGCCAGCAGCTCGGACAGGGCACCATATGGCTACACCTTC | CASSSDRAPYGYTF | TRBJ1-2 | . | TRBV6-5 | TRBD1
TGTGCCAGCTCTCATGGGGGCCCGGGAGAGACCCAGTACTTC | CASSHGGPGETQYF | TRBJ2-5 | . | TRBV18 | .
TGTGCCATCAGCGGATTAAATTCACCCCTCCACTTT | CAISGLNSPLHF | TRBJ1-6 | . | TRBV10-3 | .
TGTGCCAGCACCACAGGGACATCGGGAAACACCATATATTTT | CASTTGTSGNTIYF | TRBJ1-3 | . | TRBV6-5 | .
TGTGCCAGCAGTTCCCTGATGGTTGGACGCCGGAATAACTATGGCTACACCTTC | CASSSLMVGRRNNYGYTF | TRBJ1-2 | few | TRBV6-2/TRBV6-3 | .
TGTGCCAGCAGTCCCAGTTCCGGACAGGTTTACGAGCAGTACTTC | CASSPSSGQVYEQYF | TRBJ2-7 | . | TRBV28 | TRBD1
TGTGCCAGCAGCTTACCGGACGCTAGCAATGAGCAGTTCTTC | CASSLPDASNEQFF | TRBJ2-1 | . | TRBV7-8 | .
TGTGCCAGCAGCGTAGCTCTTAGACAGGGCTACACCTTC | CASSVALRQGYTF | TRBJ1-2 | . | TRBV9 | .
TGTGCCAGTAACTTTGGGGGTAGGGGTGTATACACCGGGGAGCTGTTTTTT | CASNFGGRGVYTGELFF | TRBJ2-2 | . | TRBV19 | .
TGTGCCATAAGAAGGACTAACTATGGCTACACCTTC | CAIRRTNYGYTF | TRBJ1-2 | . | TRBV12-3/TRBV12-4 | .
TGCGCCAGCAGCTCCCGTACGACTGAAGCTTTCTTT | CASSSRTTEAFF | TRBJ1-1 | . | TRBV10-2 | .
TGTGCCAGCAGCCAACCGGGACAGGGGGCGAGAGAGACCCAGTACTTC | CASSQPGQGARETQYF | TRBJ2-5 | once | TRBV28 | TRBD1
TGTGCCAGCTCACCGCGAGGGCTAGCGGGGGAAGAGACCCAGTACTTC | CASSPRGLAGEETQYF | TRBJ2-5 | . | TRBV18 | TRBD2
TGTGCCAGCAGCCAAGATCAGGGGCCGGAAGAAAAACTGTTTTTT | CASSQDQGPEEKLFF | TRBJ1-4 | once | TRBV3-1/TRBV3-2 | .